Reported below is one TCR beta chain. TCRdb keeps only in-frame clones here, not all; method: immunoSEQ multiplex PCR. The sample lists 450,000 to 600,000 clones, approximately 85% occurring once. The data were taken from a study of shared clonotypes between healthy human individuals. Germline CDR1 and CDR2: MDHEN and SYDVKM. The CDR3 runs 14 residues. Losses at the gene ends were 6 bases for V and 5 bases for J; bases not matched to a gene: 6. The source of this sequence is a woman aged 40 to 50 in good health. Some clones in this sample may be carry-over from other donors' samples. The J gene is TRBJ2-3, the V gene TRBV28; 9 bases line up with TRBD1. Sequencing input: PBMCs. CDR3 nucleotide sequence: TGTGCCAGCAGCAAGGGACAGGGTATAGATACGCAGTATTTT. Protein product: CASSKGQGIDTQYF.